The source of this T cell receptor beta chain is a study of blood T cell repertoires in COVID-19. Background on the study: T cells, B-cell-depleted T cells, or PBMCs provided the cDNA or gDNA that served as material.

Produced via immunoSEQ multiplex PCR; TCRdb's table is partial and in-frame only. The sample yields roughly 100,000 clones, around 92% seen once. V was clipped by 4 bases and J by 7 bases, with 11 bases between them. Germline V lookup: CDR1 MRHNA, CDR2 SNTAGT. The length of the CDR3 is 13 residues. Sequenced: peripheral blood. The receptor was isolated from a woman aged 55-75 years with acute or convalescent COVID-19. The chain uses TRBV6-4 and TRBJ1-5; D not resolved. The DNA for the CDR3 is TGTGCCAGCAGTGTAGAGGGTGGACAGCCCCAGCATTTT. Protein: CASSVEGGQPQHF.